Sequencing of this T cell receptor (beta chain) was carried out in a study of lymphopenia after photon versus proton radiotherapy. Details on this clone: The target antigen is unknown.

Trimming took off 6 bases at V and 0 bases at J, with 17 bases between the two ends. This CDR3 is built from 16 residues. Germline CDR1 and CDR2: MNHEY and SMNVEV (reference sequence). TCRdb's copy holds only in-frame clones and misses some; the assay was immunoSEQ multiplex PCR. The data show some 70,000 clones, around 87% seen once. Study findings and constraints: Better survival with proton therapy was suggested as possible, not demonstrated. Relative stability marked proton patients; photon patients lost diversity and naive cells. A bigger post-nadir fall in TCR diversity correlated inversely with survival time in deceased patients. After lymphocyte nadir, photon-treated repertoires showed oligoclonal expansion, especially CD8+ Temra.

The sequence came from an elderly man with esophageal cancer. This chain uses TRBV27 with TRBJ1-1, with a weak D call TRBD1 (6 bases). The sample consisted of peripheral blood, taken from a patient treated with proton-based radiotherapy. Written as DNA, the CDR3 is TGTGCCAGCAGCTTTGGGGGACACAGCGTGAACACTGAAGCTTTCTTT. Its translation is CASSFGGHSVNTEAFF.